A selection of T cell receptor beta chains follows, all from one sample in a study of blood T cell repertoires in COVID-19. Libraries were prepared by immunoSEQ multiplex PCR; TCRdb keeps only in-frame clonotypes and omits some of them. The sample carries 120,000 to 150,000 clones, around 83% recorded once. The sequencing input was peripheral blood. These receptors all come from a human donor with acute or convalescent COVID-19. The donor label of this sample is uncertain. The conserved cysteine and the conserved F or W are not part of the CDR3 here. The D gene is left open where the match is weak.

.	TRBV7-8	TRBJ2-1	ASSLRGTEQF
.	TRBV9	TRBJ1-1	ASSVNMNTEAF
TRBD1	TRBV3-1/TRBV3-2	TRBJ1-4	ASSQVTGEGEKLF
TRBD2	TRBV11-3	TRBJ2-1	ASSSAGSSYNEQF
.	TRBV11-1	TRBJ2-7	ASRGGPTPYEQY
TRBD1	TRBV4-3	TRBJ2-5	ASSQEGTDQETQY
TRBD2	TRBV5-4	TRBJ2-1	ASSPGASGRPRDEQF
TRBD1	TRBV5-6	TRBJ1-4	ASSFGTGYEKLF
TRBD2	TRBV5-1	TRBJ2-5	ASSPGLAGTEETQY
.	TRBV27	TRBJ1-5	ASSLRGGAQPQH
.	TRBV10-3	TRBJ1-6	AIGAAGGNSPLH
.	TRBV27	TRBJ1-4	ASRLGGTNEKLF
.	TRBV5-1	TRBJ1-1	ASSLHTNTEAF
TRBD1	TRBV5-6	TRBJ2-1	ASQGEYNEQF